These 17 T cell receptor beta chains came from one sample sequenced in a study of read filtering for tumor transcriptome and immune sequencing (TCRdb year 2020). Sequencing used an Illumina HiSeq 4000. The Immunoverse kit was used to build TCR libraries from about 400 ng RNA, with molecular barcoded adaptors covering alpha/delta and beta/gamma chains. TCRdb itself trimmed the public reads at Q25 with fastp, ran MiXCR and retained productive beta chains. Each CDR3 protein gets just one entry, which takes the most common genes and DNA from the rows behind it. Present in this sample are about 57,000 distinct CDR3 sequences, 14% of which were seen just once. 45% of the sample lies in the top ten. The sequencing sample was made of a population of CD138-negative cells sorted from bone marrow. The intended sense of this specimen's cell subset or site label: bone marrow mononuclear cells depleted of CD138+ plasma/myeloma cells by negative magnetic selection. These receptors originate from a donor aged 40 or older with multiple myeloma.

This clonotype occurred many times. V gene TRBV28 combines with J gene TRBJ2-3; the D gene is possibly TRBD2 (9 bases). CDR1 and CDR2 from the germline V gene are MDHEN and SYDVKM. The CDR3 loop spans 20 amino acids. V lost 5 bases and J lost 2, with 29 bases in between. The CDR3 sequence is CASSMTGVVETSGDTDTQYF. The CDR3 DNA sequence: TGTGCCAGCAGTATGACAGGGGTAGTCGAGACTAGCGGAGACACAGATACGCAGTATTTT.

This clonotype was counted many times. V gene TRBV7-2 combines with J gene TRBJ2-1; D perhaps matches TRBD2 (5 bases). Germline V lookup: CDR1 SGHTA, CDR2 FQGNSA. The V and J ends lost 7 bases and 6 bases respectively, with 16 bases between them. The CDR3 is 14 residues long. The CDR3 is CASTSTGFSNEQFF. The CDR3, as DNA: TGTGCCAGCACCTCAACGGGGTTTTCCAATGAGCAGTTCTTC.

This sequence joins TRBV7-9 and TRBJ2-5, with 9 bases identical to TRBD1. Losses at the gene ends were 4 bases for V and 0 bases for J; bases not matched to a gene: 3. The germline CDR1 and CDR2 sequences are SEHNR and FQNEAQ (reference sequence). This CDR3 spans 15 amino acids. The CDR3 sequence: CASSSGQGYQETQYF. The CDR3 DNA is TGTGCCAGCAGCTCGGGACAGGGATACCAAGAGACCCAGTACTTC. Combining the CDR3 with reference TRBV7-9 and TRBJ2-5 gives the whole variable domain DTGVSQNPRHKITKRGQNVTFRCDPISEHNRLYWYRQTLGQGPEFLTYFQNEAQLEKSRLLSDRFSAERPKGSFSTLEIQRTEQGDSAMYLCASSSGQGYQETQYFGPGTRLLVL.

This clonotype was observed many times. The chain recombines TRBV20-1 with TRBJ2-5, with TRBD2 matching over 7 bases. Germline assignment: CDR1 DFQATT and CDR2 SNEGSKA (reference sequence). Germline trimming cut 1 base from V and 6 bases from J; bases unmatched to any gene: 17. The CDR3 consists of 17 residues. The CDR3: CSARGWGIAGSFQTQYF. DNA for the CDR3: TGCAGTGCTAGAGGTTGGGGAATAGCGGGTTCATTTCAGACCCAGTACTTC.

This clonotype was seen a handful of times. No conserved phenylalanine or tryptophan ends this CDR3, so it is likely a read error. The chain recombines TRBV12-3 or TRBV12-4 with TRBJ2-1; either TRBD1 or TRBD2 may supply D (5 bases each). The CDR3 has 11 residues. Deletions cut 5 bases from V and 11 bases from J, with 10 bases between. Here the CDR3 reads CASSLPGQQFL. Written as DNA, the CDR3 is TGTGCCAGCAGTCTGCCGGGACAGCAGTTCCTC.

This clonotype has ten or more counts. This chain joins TRBV24-1 and TRBJ2-1, with 13 bases that match TRBD2. From germline, CDR1 is KGHDR and CDR2 SFDVKD. This CDR3 spans 16 amino acids. V was pared by 3 bases and J by 4 bases, with 2 bases of the junction left unmatched. The CDR3 protein is CATSDEGLAGYNEQFF. The CDR3, as DNA: TGTGCCACCAGTGATGAGGGACTAGCGGGATACAATGAGCAGTTCTTC.

This clonotype has a count of ten or more. The chain links TRBV20-1 to TRBJ1-5; unclear D gene. The CDR3 contains 15 residues. V lost 3 bases, J lost 4 bases, and 16 bases lay in between. The germline gives CDR1 DFQATT, CDR2 SNEGSKA (reference sequence). The CDR3 here is CSASPGVEINQPQHF. The DNA of the CDR3 is TGCAGTGCTAGCCCCGGGGTCGAGATAAATCAGCCCCAGCATTTT.

This clonotype was seen only a few times. Sequence at one end of the junction differs from germline and may be a read error. The V gene is TRBV7-3, the J gene TRBJ1-5; 8 bases are shared with TRBD1. CDR3 length: 15 amino acids. Germline assignment: CDR1 SGHTA and CDR2 FQGTGA. The CDR3 nucleotides are TGTGCCAGCAGCCCCGACAGGGGCATCAATCAGCCCCGGCATTTT. It encodes CASSPDRGINQPRHF.

For this clonotype: Possible read error: a much larger clone is one base away. V is TRBV28 and J is TRBJ2-7, with 9 bases identical to TRBD2. J gave up 8 bases and V 3 bases, and 2 bases lay outside the gene matches. Germline loops: CDR1 MDHEN, CDR2 SYDVKM. The CDR3 contains 12 residues. The CDR3 is CASSLTSGKQYF. For the CDR3, the DNA is TGTGCCAGCAGTTTGACTAGCGGCAAGCAGTACTTC. Together with reference TRBV28 and TRBJ2-7, the CDR3 gives the full variable domain: DVKVTQSSRYLVKRTGEKVFLECVQDMDHENMFWYRQDPGLGLRLIYFSYDVKMKEKGDIPEGYSVSREKKERFSLILESASTNQTSMYLCASSLTSGKQYFGPGTRLTVT.

In this sample, this clonotype turned up many times. The rearrangement joins TRBV29-1 to TRBJ2-7; D perhaps matches TRBD2 (5 bases). Germline V CDR1 and CDR2: SQVTM, ANQGSEA. The CDR3 consists of 15 residues. Trimming took 3 bases from V and 0 from J, leaving 15 bases between them. The CDR3 bases are TGCAGCGTTGAGTTAGCGAGCACTAGCTCCTACGAGCAGTACTTC. Translated: CSVELASTSSYEQYF.

In this sample, this clonotype turned up many times. This CDR3 reads CSAQTSVSYEQYF. The CDR3 DNA is TGCAGTGCTCAAACTAGCGTCTCCTACGAGCAGTACTTC. This chain connects TRBV20-1 to TRBJ2-7; the match to TRBD2 covers 7 bases. Germline CDR1 and CDR2: DFQATT and SNEGSKA (reference sequence). V dropped 5 bases and J dropped 0; count of bases not matched to a gene: 4. CDR3 length: 13 amino acids.

This clonotype was seen ten or more times. The DNA for the CDR3 is TGCAGCGTTGAAGGCAATGGCTACACCTTC. Amino acid sequence: CSVEGNGYTF. This sequence joins TRBV29-1 and TRBJ1-2, with D hard to call. The CDR3 spans 10 residues. V lost 1 base and J lost 6, with 3 bases in between. The germline V gene has CDR1 SQVTM and CDR2 ANQGSEA. Drawing the rest from reference TRBV29-1 and TRBJ1-2, the complete variable domain is SAVISQKPSRDICQRGTSLTIQCQVDSQVTMMFWYRQQPGQSLTLIATANQGSEATYESGFVIDKFPISRPNLTFSTLTVSNMSPEDSSIYLCSVEGNGYTFGSGTRLTVV.

Sample share makes this clonotype medium-sized. The CDR3 spells CASSLMAGGPDVPNEQFF. CDR3 nucleotides: TGTGCCAGCAGCTTAATGGCGGGAGGGCCCGACGTGCCCAATGAGCAGTTCTTC. The J gene is TRBJ2-1, the V gene TRBV7-3, with 9 bases lining up with TRBD2. The J segment lost 6 bases and the V segment lost 1 base, leaving 13 bases of the junction unmatched. The CDR3 sequence is 18 residues long. CDR1 and CDR2 from the germline V gene are SGHTA and FQGTGA.

This clonotype appeared many times. The chain combines TRBV7-3 with TRBJ1-5; D gene uncertain. Trimming pared 2 bases from V and 5 bases from J, leaving 7 bases between. Germline CDR1 SGHTA, CDR2 FQGTGA. This CDR3 has 13 residues. CDR3 nucleotides: TGTGCCAGCAGCTTACAACTGGATCAGCCCCAGCATTTT. It codes for CASSLQLDQPQHF.

This clonotype showed up many times. This chain joins TRBV30 and TRBJ2-1, with a possible D match to TRBD2 (5 bases). The CDR3 has 14 residues. Germline CDR1 is GTSNPN and CDR2 is SVGIG (reference sequence). The V and J ends lost 5 bases and 8 bases respectively, with 19 bases between them. CDR3 coding DNA: TGTGCCTGGGGGAGAATCCGGAGTTTCGATGAGCAGTTCTTC. It translates to CAWGRIRSFDEQFF.

Notes on this clonotype: This may be a read error, as it is one base from a much larger clone. Because the CDR3 is missing its conserved closing phenylalanine or tryptophan, this is likely a read error. The gene calls are TRBV29-1 and TRBJ1-1; D ambiguous. The CDR3 sequence is 12 residues long. Germline V gene lookup returns CDR1 SQVTM and CDR2 ANQGSEA. V shed 3 bases and J shed 1 base, with 6 bases lying between them. The CDR3 loop is CSVDGTNTEAFS. Here the CDR3 DNA reads TGCAGCGTTGACGGAACGAACACTGAAGCTTTCTCT.

V gene TRBV19 combines with J gene TRBJ1-5; D is possibly TRBD1 (5 bases). V lost 5 bases and J 5 bases, leaving 19 bases between the germline ends. This CDR3 spans 16 amino acids. The germline V gene has CDR1 LNHDA and CDR2 SQIVND (reference sequence). CDR3 in DNA: TGTGCCAGTAGTTTCCCATGGGGGGAGTTGGATCAGCCCCAGCATTTT. Residues: CASSFPWGELDQPQHF.